This T cell receptor beta chain derives from a study of blood T cells in healthy people across ages. Concerning this clonotype itself: Its antigen is not identified.

The study's findings and limits: Long-lived donors carried more naive CD4+ cells and greater diversity than aged donors.

Each sample yielded at least 5.5 micrograms of PBMC total RNA. Using a J-beta primer mix together with a sample-barcoded 5' primer, a second PCR was run for about 7 to 12 cycles. Each cDNA molecule carried a tag from a template-switch adaptor that contained 12 random nucleotides. TCRdb re-analysed the 5' RACE reads in MiXCR, keeping a single row per CDR3 protein. The sample yields almost 800,000 distinct CDR3 sequences, 55% to 75% seen once. The sequenced sample was blood. This receptor was identified in a man younger than 40 in good health.

As DNA, the CDR3 is TGTGCCAGCAGATGGAGGTATGAGCAGTTCTTC. It specifies CASRWRYEQFF. This sequence joins TRBV27 and TRBJ2-1; D perhaps matches TRBD2 (5 bases). Germline CDR1 MNHEY, CDR2 SMNVEV (reference sequence). The CDR3 runs 11 residues. V lost 6 bases to trimming and J lost 8 bases, with 8 bases between them.